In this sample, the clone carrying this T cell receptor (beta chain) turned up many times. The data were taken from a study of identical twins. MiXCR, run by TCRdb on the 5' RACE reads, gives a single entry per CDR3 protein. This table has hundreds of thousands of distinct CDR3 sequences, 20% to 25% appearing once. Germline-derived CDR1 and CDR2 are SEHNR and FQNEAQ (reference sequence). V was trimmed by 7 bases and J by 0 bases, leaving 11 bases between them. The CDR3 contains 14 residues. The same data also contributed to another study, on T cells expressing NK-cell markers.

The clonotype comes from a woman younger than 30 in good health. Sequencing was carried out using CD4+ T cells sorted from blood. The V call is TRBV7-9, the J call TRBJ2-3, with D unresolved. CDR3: CASTDTPSTDTQYF. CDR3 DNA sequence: TGTGCCAGCACCGACACCCCTAGCACAGATACGCAGTATTTT. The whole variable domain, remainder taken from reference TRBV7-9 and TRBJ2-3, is DTGVSQNPRHKITKRGQNVTFRCDPISEHNRLYWYRQTLGQGPEFLTYFQNEAQLEKSRLLSDRFSAERPKGSFSTLEIQRTEQGDSAMYLCASTDTPSTDTQYFGPGTRLTVL.